This T cell receptor (beta chain) was captured by sequencing in a study of CD8+ T cells in alopecia areata. Sequencing used cDNA as its template, made by extracting RNA and reverse transcribing it. Assay used: immunoSEQ multiplex PCR; TCRdb lists only in-frame clones, some missing. Of tens of thousands of clones detected, about 44% appear once; the ten largest clones hold 51%. The V end lost 8 bases, the J end lost 4 bases, and 10 bases lay between the germline ends. The CDR3 sequence is 12 residues long. CDR1 is SEHNR, CDR2 FQNEAQ, per germline (reference sequence). Specimens obtained from alopecia areata patients comprised lesional scalp punch biopsies and peripheral blood. Separation by sorting yielded CD4+ and CD8+ T cells from PBMCs. In this sample, this clone turned up a few times. No antigen is known for it. Study outcomes and limitations: Scalp specimens additionally yield sequences from normal skin's resident alphabeta T cells. An increase in clonality over normal scalp was evident in lesional scalp, especially alopecia totalis/universalis.

Sequenced sample: NKG2D-low CD8+ T cells sorted from blood. This receptor was identified in a human donor with alopecia areata. This chain uses TRBV7-9 with TRBJ2-3, with D maybe TRBD2 (5 bases). The CDR3 sequence is CASGRGADTQYF. The CDR3 coding sequence is TGTGCCAGCGGCCGGGGTGCAGATACGCAGTATTTT.